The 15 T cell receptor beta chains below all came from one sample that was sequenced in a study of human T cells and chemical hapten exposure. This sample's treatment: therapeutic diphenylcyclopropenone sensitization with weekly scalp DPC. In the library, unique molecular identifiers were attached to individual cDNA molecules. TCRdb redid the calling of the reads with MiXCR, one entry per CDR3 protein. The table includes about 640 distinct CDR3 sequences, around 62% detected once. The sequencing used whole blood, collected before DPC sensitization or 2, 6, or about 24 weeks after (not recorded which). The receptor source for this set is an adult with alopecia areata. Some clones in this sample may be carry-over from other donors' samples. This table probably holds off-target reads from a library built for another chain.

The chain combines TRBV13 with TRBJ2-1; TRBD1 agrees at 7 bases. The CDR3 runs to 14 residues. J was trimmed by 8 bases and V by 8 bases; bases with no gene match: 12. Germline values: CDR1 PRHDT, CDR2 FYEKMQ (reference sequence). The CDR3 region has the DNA TGTGCCAGCCGCCCCGCAGGGGGAAGGCATGAGCAGTTCTTC. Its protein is CASRPAGGRHEQFF.

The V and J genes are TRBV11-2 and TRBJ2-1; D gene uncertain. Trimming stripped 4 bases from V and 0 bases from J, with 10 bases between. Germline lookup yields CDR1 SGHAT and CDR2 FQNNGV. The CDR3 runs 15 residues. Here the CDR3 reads CASSSGPSSYNEQFF. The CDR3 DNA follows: TGTGCCAGCAGCTCGGGCCCGAGCTCCTACAATGAGCAGTTCTTC.

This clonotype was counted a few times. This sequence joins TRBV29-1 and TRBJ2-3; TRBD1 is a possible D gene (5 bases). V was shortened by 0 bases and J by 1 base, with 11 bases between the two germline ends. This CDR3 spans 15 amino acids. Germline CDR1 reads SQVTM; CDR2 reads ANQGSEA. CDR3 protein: CSVEDQTGRTDTQYF. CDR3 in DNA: TGCAGCGTTGAAGATCAAACAGGACGCACAGATACGCAGTATTTT.

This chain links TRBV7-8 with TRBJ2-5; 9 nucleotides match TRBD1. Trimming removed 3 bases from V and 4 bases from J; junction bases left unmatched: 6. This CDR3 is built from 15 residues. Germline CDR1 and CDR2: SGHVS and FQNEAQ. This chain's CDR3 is CASSFWTGVPETQYF. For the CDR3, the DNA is TGTGCCAGCAGCTTTTGGACAGGGGTCCCAGAGACCCAGTACTTC. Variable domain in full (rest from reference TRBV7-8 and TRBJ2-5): GAGVSQSPRYKVAKRGQDVALRCDPISGHVSLFWYQQALGQGPEFLTYFQNEAQLDKSGLPSDRFFAERPEGSVSTLKIQRTQQEDSAVYLCASSFWTGVPETQYFGPGTRLLVL.

CDR3 amino acids: CASSYEELYEQYF. CDR3 DNA: TGTGCCAGCAGTTACGAGGAGCTCTACGAGCAGTACTTC. This rearrangement joins TRBV6-2 or TRBV6-3 to TRBJ2-7; no clear D gene. The ends were cut back, 2 bases at V and 3 bases at J, with 8 bases in the middle. Germline CDR1 MNHEY, CDR2 SVGEGT. CDR3 size: 13 residues.

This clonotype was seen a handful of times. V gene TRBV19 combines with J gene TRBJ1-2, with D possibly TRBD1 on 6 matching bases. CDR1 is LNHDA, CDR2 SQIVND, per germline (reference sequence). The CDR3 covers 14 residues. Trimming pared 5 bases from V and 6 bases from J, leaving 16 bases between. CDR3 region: CASSSGHLGDGYTF. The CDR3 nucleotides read TGTGCCAGTAGTTCGGGACACCTCGGCGATGGCTACACCTTC.

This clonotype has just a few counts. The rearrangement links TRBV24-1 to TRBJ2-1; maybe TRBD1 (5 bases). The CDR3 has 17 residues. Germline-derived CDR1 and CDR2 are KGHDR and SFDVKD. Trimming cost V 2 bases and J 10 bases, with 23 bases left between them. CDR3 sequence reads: CATSDSGLKDPTWEQFF. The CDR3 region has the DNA TGTGCCACCAGTGATTCAGGGTTAAAGGACCCTACTTGGGAGCAGTTCTTC.

CDR3 sequence: CASNHDSESSYNEQFF. The DNA for the CDR3 is TGTGCCAGCAACCATGACAGCGAATCCTCCTACAATGAGCAGTTCTTC. The chain employs TRBV6-5 and TRBJ2-1; D might be TRBD1 (5 bases). There are 16 residues in the CDR3. Trimming took off 7 bases at V and 0 bases at J, with 16 bases between the two ends. The V gene's germline CDR1 is MNHEY and CDR2 SVGAGI.

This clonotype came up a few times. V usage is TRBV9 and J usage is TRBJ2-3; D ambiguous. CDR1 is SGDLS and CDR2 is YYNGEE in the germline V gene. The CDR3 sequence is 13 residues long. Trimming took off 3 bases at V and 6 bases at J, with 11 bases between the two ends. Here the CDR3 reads CASSAQVADTQYF. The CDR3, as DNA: TGTGCCAGCAGCGCCCAGGTCGCTGATACGCAGTATTTT. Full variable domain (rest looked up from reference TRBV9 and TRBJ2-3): DSGVTQTPKHLITATGQRVTLRCSPRSGDLSVYWYQQSLDQGLQFLIQYYNGEERAKGNILERFSAQQFPDLHSELNLSSLELGDSALYFCASSAQVADTQYFGPGTRLTVL.

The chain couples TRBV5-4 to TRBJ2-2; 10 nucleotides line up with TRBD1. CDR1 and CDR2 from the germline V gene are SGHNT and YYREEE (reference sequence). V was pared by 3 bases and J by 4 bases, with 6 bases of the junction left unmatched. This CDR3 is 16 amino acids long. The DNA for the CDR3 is TGTGCCAGCAGCTCCGGGACAGGGGTGATCACCGGGGAGCTGTTTTTT. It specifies CASSSGTGVITGELFF.

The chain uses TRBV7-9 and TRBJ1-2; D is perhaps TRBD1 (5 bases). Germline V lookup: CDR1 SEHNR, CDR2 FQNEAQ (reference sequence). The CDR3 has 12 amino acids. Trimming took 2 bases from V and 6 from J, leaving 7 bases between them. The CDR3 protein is CASSLWGNGYTF. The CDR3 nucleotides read TGTGCCAGCAGCTTATGGGGGAATGGCTACACCTTC.

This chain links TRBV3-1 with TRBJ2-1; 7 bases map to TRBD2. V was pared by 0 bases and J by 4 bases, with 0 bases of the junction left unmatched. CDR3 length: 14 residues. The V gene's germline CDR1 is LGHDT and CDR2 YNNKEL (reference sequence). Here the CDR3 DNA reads TGTGCCAGCAGCCAAGAGGGGGGGTACAATGAGCAGTTCTTC. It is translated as CASSQEGGYNEQFF.

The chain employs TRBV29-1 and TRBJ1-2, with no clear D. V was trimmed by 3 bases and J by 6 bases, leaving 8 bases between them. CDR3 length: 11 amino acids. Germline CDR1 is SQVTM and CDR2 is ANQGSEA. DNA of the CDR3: TGCAGCGTTGACGCCCCTGATGGCTACACCTTC. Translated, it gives CSVDAPDGYTF. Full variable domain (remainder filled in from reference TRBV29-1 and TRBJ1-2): SAVISQKPSRDICQRGTSLTIQCQVDSQVTMMFWYRQQPGQSLTLIATANQGSEATYESGFVIDKFPISRPNLTFSTLTVSNMSPEDSSIYLCSVDAPDGYTFGSGTRLTVV.

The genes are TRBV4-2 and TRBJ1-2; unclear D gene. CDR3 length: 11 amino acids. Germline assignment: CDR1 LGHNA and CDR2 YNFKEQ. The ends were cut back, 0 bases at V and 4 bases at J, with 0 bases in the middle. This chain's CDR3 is CASSQDYGYTF. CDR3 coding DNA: TGTGCCAGCAGCCAAGACTATGGCTACACCTTC.

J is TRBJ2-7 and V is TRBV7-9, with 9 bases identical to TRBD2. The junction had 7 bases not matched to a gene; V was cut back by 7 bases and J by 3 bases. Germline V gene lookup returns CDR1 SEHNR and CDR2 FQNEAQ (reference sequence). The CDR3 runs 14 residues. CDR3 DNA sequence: TGTGCCAGCACCTCCGGGACTAGCTTCTACGAGCAGTACTTC. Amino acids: CASTSGTSFYEQYF.